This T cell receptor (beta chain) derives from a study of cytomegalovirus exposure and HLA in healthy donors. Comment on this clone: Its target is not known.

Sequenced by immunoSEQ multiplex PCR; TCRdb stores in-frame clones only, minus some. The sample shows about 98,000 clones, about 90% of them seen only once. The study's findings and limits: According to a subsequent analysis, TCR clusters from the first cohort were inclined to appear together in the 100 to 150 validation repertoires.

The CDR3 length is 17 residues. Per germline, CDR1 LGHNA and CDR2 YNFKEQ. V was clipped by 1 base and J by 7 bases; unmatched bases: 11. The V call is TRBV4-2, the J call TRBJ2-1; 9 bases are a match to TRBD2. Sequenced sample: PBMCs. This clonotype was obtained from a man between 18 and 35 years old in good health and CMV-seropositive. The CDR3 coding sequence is TGTGCCAGCAGCCAAGCACGTCAAGCTAGCGGGGTAAATGAGCAGTTCTTC. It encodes CASSQARQASGVNEQFF.